Presented here are 30 T cell receptor beta chains from one specimen sequenced in a study of T cell changes during pregnancy in multiple sclerosis. The data were produced by immunoSEQ multiplex PCR, yet TCRdb's version contains in-frame clones alone and is incomplete. The sample holds 35,000 to 40,000 clones, 85% to 90% seen once. The sample here was CD4+ T cells from peripheral blood mononuclear cells, taken in the second trimester of pregnancy. The receptor source for this set is a female donor with multiple sclerosis, enrolled in a pregnancy study.

The chain joins TRBV7-2 to TRBJ1-2, with TRBD1 identical over 9 bases. V dropped 4 bases and J dropped 4; count of bases not matched to a gene: 4. Germline CDR1 is SGHTA and CDR2 is FQGNSA. The CDR3 has 14 amino acids. The CDR3 loop is CASSSGTGTYGYTF. The DNA for the CDR3 is TGTGCCAGCAGCTCGGGGACAGGGACCTATGGCTACACCTTC.

V is TRBV7-2 and J is TRBJ2-3; tentative D call: TRBD1 (6 bases). Per the germline V gene, CDR1 is SGHTA and CDR2 is FQGNSA. CDR3 size: 17 residues. The V end was cut by 6 bases, the J end by 1 base, with 20 bases between. The CDR3 is CASRFGDTLVRTDTQYF. The CDR3 DNA sequence: TGTGCCAGCAGGTTCGGGGACACTTTAGTCCGCACAGATACGCAGTATTTT.

In DNA form, the CDR3 reads TGTGCCAGCAGGAAAGACAGGGGGAACACTGAAGCTTTCTTT. Its protein product is CASRKDRGNTEAFF. The chain has TRBV2 and TRBJ1-1, with 8 bases that match TRBD1. Germline assignment: CDR1 SNHLY and CDR2 FYNNEI. Trimming took 6 bases from V and 1 from J; bases not matched to a gene: 4. This CDR3 has 14 amino acids. Full variable domain (outside the CDR3, taken from reference TRBV2 and TRBJ1-1): EPEVTQTPSHQVTQMGQEVILRCVPISNHLYFYWYRQILGQKVEFLVSFYNNEISEKSEIFDDQFSVERPDGSNFTLKIRSTKLEDSAMYFCASRKDRGNTEAFFGQGTRLTVV.

The V gene is TRBV5-4, the J gene TRBJ2-3; D is perhaps TRBD2 (5 bases). Looked up from germline, CDR1 is SGHNT and CDR2 is YYREEE (reference sequence). The CDR3 sequence is 16 residues long. Trimming stripped 0 bases from V and 2 bases from J, with 13 bases between. CDR3 sequence (DNA): TGTGCCAGCAGCTTGGGTAACTCGGGAACCACAGATACGCAGTATTTT. Its protein product is CASSLGNSGTTDTQYF.

The chain is built from TRBV29-1 and TRBJ1-1; TRBD1 might be the D (5 bases). Trimming cost V 5 bases and J 7 bases, with 8 bases left between them. CDR1 and CDR2 (germline): SQVTM, ANQGSEA. CDR3 length: 10 amino acids. In DNA, the CDR3 is TGCAGCGTTAGACAGAGTGAAGCTTTCTTT. Protein sequence: CSVRQSEAFF.

This clone was seen only once. The chain couples TRBV7-2 to TRBJ1-1; 8 nucleotides match TRBD1. Trimming at V came to 4 bases and at J to 7 bases, leaving 20 bases not matched to a gene. Germline CDR1 and CDR2: SGHTA and FQGNSA. The CDR3 spans 18 residues. CDR3 region: CASSSTSGLTWTGSEAFF. As DNA, the CDR3 is TGTGCCAGCAGCTCGACCTCGGGCCTAACTTGGACAGGGAGTGAAGCTTTCTTT.

The chain combines TRBV5-5 with TRBJ2-3, with D possibly matching TRBD1 (6 bases). This CDR3 is 14 amino acids long. The germline CDR1 and CDR2 sequences are SGHKS and YYEKEE (reference sequence). Trimming cost V 0 bases and J 8 bases, with 13 bases left between them. The CDR3 here is CASSLVVEQGTQYF. CDR3 sequence (DNA): TGTGCCAGCAGCTTGGTGGTGGAACAGGGTACGCAGTATTTT. Full variable domain (rest looked up from reference TRBV5-5 and TRBJ2-3): DAGVTQSPTHLIKTRGQQVTLRCSPISGHKSVSWYQQVLGQGPQFIFQYYEKEERGRGNFPDRFSARQFPNYSSELNVNALLLGDSALYLCASSLVVEQGTQYFGPGTRLTVL.

The chain has TRBV5-1 and TRBJ2-3; D not certain. The germline V and J ends were trimmed by 4 bases and 0 bases, with 3 bases remaining between them. This CDR3 region has 12 residues. Germline V gene data show CDR1 as SGHRS and CDR2 as YFSETQ. CDR3 region: CASSPSTDTQYF. Written as DNA, the CDR3 is TGCGCCAGCAGCCCTAGCACAGATACGCAGTATTTT.

V usage is TRBV7-2 and J usage is TRBJ1-2; TRBD1 matches at 9 bases. Unmatched junction bases numbered 12, after V lost 5 bases and J lost 8 bases. This CDR3 comprises 15 residues. Germline V lookup: CDR1 SGHTA, CDR2 FQGNSA. CDR3 DNA sequence: TGTGCCAGCAGCCTTATAAAGGGACAGGGAGGGGGCTACACCTTC. Protein: CASSLIKGQGGGYTF. The variable domain in full, completed from reference TRBV7-2 and TRBJ1-2, reads GAGVSQSPSNKVTEKGKDVELRCDPISGHTALYWYRQSLGQGLEFLIYFQGNSAPDKSGLPSDRFSAERTGGSVSTLTIQRTQQEDSAVYLCASSLIKGQGGGYTFGSGTRLTVV.

J is TRBJ1-2 and V is TRBV14, with a weak D call TRBD1 (5 bases). V was clipped by 0 bases and J by 8 bases, with 10 bases between them. The CDR3 is 13 amino acids. Germline V lookup: CDR1 SGHDN, CDR2 FVKESK. The CDR3 loop is CASSQEQDWGYTF. In DNA form, the CDR3 reads TGTGCCAGCAGCCAAGAACAGGATTGGGGCTACACCTTC.

This clone was recorded only once. The rearrangement uses TRBV4-3 and TRBJ2-5; a possible D gene is TRBD1 (8 bases). The germline CDR1 and CDR2 sequences are LGHNA and YSLEER. Trimming shortened V by 0 bases and J by 1 base, and 18 bases separated the two germline ends. This CDR3 has 18 amino acids. CDR3 nucleotides: TGCGCCAGCAGCCAAGATAGAGGACAGGGAGGGCTCCAAGAGACCCAGTACTTC. Residues: CASSQDRGQGGLQETQYF.

The chain joins TRBV11-1 to TRBJ2-3; 8 nucleotides align to TRBD1. The J segment lost 4 bases and the V segment lost 4 bases, leaving 4 bases of the junction unmatched. The CDR3 runs 14 residues. The germline V gene encodes CDR1 SGHAT and CDR2 FQDESV (reference sequence). CDR3 amino acids: CASSSTGGADTQYF. As DNA, the CDR3 is TGTGCCAGCAGCTCCACAGGGGGTGCAGATACGCAGTATTTT.

This chain links TRBV19 with TRBJ2-7; D is uncertain. Germline CDR1 reads LNHDA; CDR2 reads SQIVND (reference sequence). V was pared by 4 bases and J by 6 bases, with 7 bases between. The CDR3 contains 11 residues. The CDR3 loop reads CASSNTGEQYF. DNA for the CDR3: TGTGCCAGTAGTAATACCGGCGAGCAGTACTTC. The entire variable domain, with the rest obtained from reference TRBV19 and TRBJ2-7, is as follows: DGGITQSPKYLFRKEGQNVTLSCEQNLNHDAMYWYRQDPGQGLRLIYYSQIVNDFQKGDIAEGYSVSREKKESFPLTVTSAQKNPTAFYLCASSNTGEQYFGPGTRLTVT.

This clone was seen just once. The gene calls are TRBV27 and TRBJ2-2; D unresolved. The CDR3 is 16 amino acids. Trimming removed 3 bases from V and 1 base from J, with 12 bases in between. The germline V gene encodes CDR1 MNHEY and CDR2 SMNVEV (reference sequence). CDR3 bases: TGTGCCAGCAGTTTTGAGAGCCCCTTGAACACCGGGGAGCTGTTTTTT. Encoded protein: CASSFESPLNTGELFF.

J is TRBJ1-1 and V is TRBV4-1, with D possibly TRBD1 on 6 matching bases. The CDR3 runs 15 residues. Trimming removed 0 bases at V and 5 bases at J, with 13 bases between. The V gene's germline CDR1 is MGHRA and CDR2 YSYEKL. In DNA form, the CDR3 reads TGCGCCAGCAGCCAAGATCGAGCAGGGGTAACTGAAGCTTTCTTT. As protein: CASSQDRAGVTEAFF.

This clone occurred once. This sequence joins TRBV5-8 and TRBJ1-5, with unresolved D. Trimming removed 3 bases from V and 2 bases from J, with 12 bases in between. This CDR3 spans 15 amino acids. CDR1 and CDR2 from the germline V gene are SGHTS and YDEGEE. The CDR3 nucleotides read TGTGCCAGCAGCTCCGGGTTAAGACGCAATCAGCCCCAGCATTTT. Residues: CASSSGLRRNQPQHF.

CDR3 region: CATIDRGTGTGELFF. The CDR3 DNA sequence: TGTGCCACCATAGACAGGGGAACGGGCACCGGGGAGCTGTTTTTT. The chain combines TRBV19 with TRBJ2-2; 8 bases are a match to TRBD1. Germline lookup yields CDR1 LNHDA and CDR2 SQIVND (reference sequence). Losses at the gene ends were 10 bases for V and 4 bases for J; bases not matched to a gene: 11. This CDR3 is 15 amino acids long.

The J gene is TRBJ2-1, the V gene TRBV11-3; 8 bases are shared with TRBD1. CDR1 SGHNT and CDR2 YENEEA come from the germline V gene. This CDR3 contains 15 residues. With 2 bases clipped from V and 3 bases from J, the junction kept 3 bases outside the gene matches. The CDR3 spells CASSLRTGIYNEQFF. The CDR3 coding sequence is TGTGCCAGCAGCTTAAGGACAGGGATCTACAATGAGCAGTTCTTC.

This sequence joins TRBV9 and TRBJ2-7; the match to TRBD2 covers 14 bases. The CDR3 length is 16 residues. The germline CDR1 and CDR2 sequences are SGDLS and YYNGEE. Trimming at V came to 2 bases and at J to 6 bases, leaving 7 bases not matched to a gene. The CDR3 sequence: CASSVTSGRAIVEQYF. The CDR3 nucleotides are TGTGCCAGCAGCGTGACTAGCGGGAGGGCCATAGTCGAGCAGTACTTC.

This clone came up once. V is TRBV6-5 and J is TRBJ2-2; D possibly corresponds to TRBD2 (6 bases). The CDR3 covers 13 residues. Trimming left V 5 bases short and J 7 bases short, with 11 bases between. The V gene's germline CDR1 is MNHEY and CDR2 SVGAGI. The CDR3 DNA reads as TGTGCCAGCAGTCGGACCGGGGGCGGGGAGCTGTTTTTT. It specifies CASSRTGGGELFF.

Turning to this clone: Mismatch with germline at one junction end may stem from a read error. The rearrangement uses TRBV6-6 and TRBJ1-2; tentatively, D is TRBD1 (5 bases). Germline V CDR1 and CDR2: MNHNY, SVGAGI (reference sequence). The CDR3 consists of 15 residues. CDR3 coding DNA: TGTGCCAGCAGTCACTCCTTAGGGGCTAACTATGGCTACACCTTC. It encodes CASSHSLGANYGYTF.

The chain joins TRBV4-2 to TRBJ2-1; 10 nucleotides agree with TRBD2. The length of the CDR3 is 20 residues. Per the germline V gene, CDR1 is LGHNA and CDR2 is YNFKEQ. V gave up 4 bases and J gave up 7 bases; unmatched junction bases: 22. The CDR3 DNA reads TGTGCCAGCAGCCCATGGGACCTGAGGAGCGGGAGGGCCGGAATGAATGAGCAGTTCTTC. Its protein is CASSPWDLRSGRAGMNEQFF.

V gene TRBV9 combines with J gene TRBJ2-3; D is possibly TRBD2 (7 bases). V was trimmed by 4 bases and J by 1 base, leaving 13 bases between them. This CDR3 is 15 amino acids long. Germline V gene lookup returns CDR1 SGDLS and CDR2 YYNGEE. This chain's CDR3 is CASSNRAGGTDTQYF. The CDR3 DNA is TGTGCCAGCAGCAACAGGGCGGGGGGCACAGATACGCAGTATTTT.

The chain carries TRBV9 and TRBJ2-1; D uncertain. The CDR3 is made up of 16 amino acids. The germline CDR1 and CDR2 sequences are SGDLS and YYNGEE. Trimming cost V 0 bases and J 5 bases, with 15 bases left between them. The CDR3 bases are TGTGCCAGCAGCGTAGACCCTCGTGGTAGAAACAATGAGCAGTTCTTC. This codes for CASSVDPRGRNNEQFF.

The sample holds a few counts of this clone. The CDR3 region has the DNA TGTGCCAGCAGCTTATGGGGGGTTACTAACGGCGGGGAGCTGTTTTTT. Translation: CASSLWGVTNGGELFF. V usage is TRBV7-2 and J usage is TRBJ2-2; weak D call: TRBD2 (6 bases). V was pared by 2 bases and J by 7 bases, with 17 bases between. CDR1 and CDR2 from the germline V gene are SGHTA and FQGNSA. This CDR3 has 16 amino acids.

V and J are TRBV5-1 and TRBJ1-2, with 9 bases identical to TRBD1. Germline V gives CDR1 SGHRS, CDR2 YFSETQ. This CDR3 has 14 residues. V gave up 3 bases and J gave up 5 bases; unmatched junction bases: 5. The CDR3 loop is CASSSGQGRYGYTF. The CDR3 DNA reads TGCGCCAGCAGCTCCGGACAGGGGAGGTATGGCTACACCTTC.

In the case of this clone: A read error may account for a junction end that differs from germline. The chain employs TRBV6-1 and TRBJ2-7; 8 positions agree with TRBD2. The CDR3 contains 15 residues. Germline V gene data show CDR1 as MNHNS and CDR2 as SASEGT. CDR3 in DNA: TGTGCCAGCAGAGAAGCCGGGACTAGTTCCTACGAGCAGTACTTC. This sequence encodes CASREAGTSSYEQYF.

CDR3 in amino acids: CASTSGWGREQYF. CDR3 DNA sequence: TGTGCCAGTACTAGCGGGTGGGGCCGCGAGCAGTACTTC. The chain recombines TRBV19 with TRBJ2-7, with 8 bases fitting TRBD2. V dropped 7 bases and J dropped 6; count of bases not matched to a gene: 8. The germline CDR1 and CDR2 sequences are LNHDA and SQIVND (reference sequence). The CDR3 is made up of 13 amino acids.

The chain uses TRBV28 and TRBJ2-7; the D gene is possibly TRBD2 (6 bases). There are 18 residues in the CDR3. From germline, CDR1 is MDHEN and CDR2 SYDVKM. V was shortened by 2 bases and J by 0 bases, with 20 bases between the two germline ends. The CDR3 nucleotides are TGTGCCAGCAGTTTAAACCTTTTCTCGGCTAGCGACTCCTACGAGCAGTACTTC. This gives the protein CASSLNLFSASDSYEQYF. The whole variable domain, filled in from reference TRBV28 and TRBJ2-7, reads DVKVTQSSRYLVKRTGEKVFLECVQDMDHENMFWYRQDPGLGLRLIYFSYDVKMKEKGDIPEGYSVSREKKERFSLILESASTNQTSMYLCASSLNLFSASDSYEQYFGPGTRLTVT.

As concerns this clone: Other DNA sequences in the same sample also yield this CDR3. This chain uses TRBV5-1 with TRBJ1-1, with D perhaps matching TRBD1 (5 bases). The CDR3 has 14 amino acids. V gave up 8 bases and J gave up 1 base, with 15 bases separating them. Germline loops: CDR1 SGHRS, CDR2 YFSETQ. The CDR3 is CASRTGQPNTEAFF. CDR3 sequence (DNA): TGCGCCAGTCGCACCGGACAACCGAACACTGAAGCTTTCTTT.